A single sample is the source of the 29 T cell receptor beta chains below, sequenced in a study of cytomegalovirus exposure and HLA in healthy donors. The primer mix had 60 Vbeta and 13 Jbeta primers. The data were produced by immunoSEQ multiplex PCR, yet TCRdb's version contains in-frame clones alone and is incomplete. This table has 100,000 or so clones, 76% appearing once. The source material was PBMCs. The receptors shown here come from a man younger than 45 in good health and CMV-seropositive.

The chain combines TRBV5-1 with TRBJ2-2; 7 positions match TRBD2. Germline V gene lookup returns CDR1 SGHRS and CDR2 YFSETQ. The CDR3 loop spans 15 amino acids. The V and J ends lost 6 bases and 5 bases, in that order; junction bases with no gene match: 10. CDR3 loop: CASTGGYLGTGELFF. The CDR3 DNA follows: TGCGCCAGCACCGGGGGGTACCTTGGGACCGGGGAGCTGTTTTTT.

The sample holds a few counts of this clone. This chain links TRBV6-6 with TRBJ2-7; 7 bases agree with TRBD1. The trim removed 2 bases at V and 6 bases at J, leaving 7 bases unmatched. The germline gives CDR1 MNHNY, CDR2 SVGAGI (reference sequence). The CDR3 loop spans 14 amino acids. The chain's CDR3 is CASSYPDRVREQYF. The CDR3 nucleotides are TGTGCCAGCAGTTACCCCGACAGGGTACGCGAGCAGTACTTC.

V is TRBV9 and J is TRBJ2-3, with 8 nucleotides matching TRBD2. V lost 4 bases and J lost 4; bases outside the gene matches: 11. This CDR3 has 16 amino acids. Germline CDR1 and CDR2: SGDLS and YYNGEE. The CDR3 region is CASSPLAGPTPDTQYF. In nucleotides, the CDR3 is TGTGCCAGCAGCCCGTTAGCGGGACCTACCCCAGATACGCAGTATTTT.

The chain links TRBV5-4 to TRBJ2-3, with TRBD2 as a possible D gene (6 bases). Germline assignment: CDR1 SGHNT and CDR2 YYREEE (reference sequence). This CDR3 is 15 amino acids long. V lost 0 bases, J lost 1 base, and 9 bases lay in between. The CDR3 nucleotides are TGTGCCAGCAGCTTGGCTCCGGGGGGCACAGATACGCAGTATTTT. Its translation: CASSLAPGGTDTQYF.

V is TRBV10-3 and J is TRBJ1-2; TRBD1 matches at 8 bases. V lost 6 bases and J lost 7; bases outside the gene matches: 16. The CDR3 spans 16 residues. Germline values: CDR1 ENHRY, CDR2 SYGVKD. This chain's CDR3 is CAIRPHSLDRVRGYTF. The CDR3 DNA reads as TGTGCCATCAGGCCCCACTCCTTGGACAGGGTACGTGGCTACACCTTC.

The chain has TRBV11-3 and TRBJ1-4, with D unresolved. Trimming cost V 5 bases and J 3 bases, with 13 bases left between them. Germline lookup yields CDR1 SGHNT and CDR2 YENEEA. There are 15 residues in the CDR3. CDR3 DNA sequence: TGTGCCAGCAGCCCTCTCACAGAGTCTAATGAAAAACTGTTTTTT. Protein: CASSPLTESNEKLFF.

The V gene is TRBV30, the J gene TRBJ2-5, with D perhaps matching TRBD1 (6 bases). The DNA end lines up better with TRBJ2-7; the J call may be wrong. The CDR3 extends over 13 amino acids. Germline V gene sequence: CDR1 GTSNPN, CDR2 SVGIG (reference sequence). CDR3 in amino acids: CAWRGANSYEQYF. The CDR3 DNA sequence: TGTGCCTGGAGGGGGGCCAATTCCTACGAGCAGTACTTC.

This chain connects TRBV9 to TRBJ2-2; TRBD1 agrees at 10 bases. V lost 4 bases and J lost 8; bases outside the gene matches: 5. The CDR3 consists of 14 residues. Germline loops: CDR1 SGDLS, CDR2 YYNGEE. This CDR3 is CASSPGQGEGELFF. The CDR3 region has the DNA TGTGCCAGCAGCCCCGGACAGGGGGAGGGGGAGCTGTTTTTT.

The V and J genes are TRBV19 and TRBJ2-7, with 9 bases that match TRBD1. The CDR3 is 16 amino acids. Germline CDR1 reads LNHDA; CDR2 reads SQIVND (reference sequence). The ends lost 4 bases at V and 4 bases at J; junction bases unmatched: 11. CDR3 loop: CASSRGTGTGKYEQYF. The DNA for the CDR3 is TGTGCCAGTAGTAGAGGAACCGGGACAGGGAAATACGAGCAGTACTTC.

This clone has just a few counts. V is TRBV27 and J is TRBJ1-3; maybe TRBD1 (5 bases). Trimming took 5 bases from V and 6 from J, leaving 14 bases between them. Germline V CDR1 and CDR2: MNHEY, SMNVEV (reference sequence). The CDR3 runs to 14 residues. The CDR3 sequence: CASSTGGAANTIYF. CDR3 in DNA: TGTGCCAGCAGTACGGGCGGGGCTGCAAACACCATATATTTT.

This clone was picked up a small number of times. The CDR3 region has the DNA TGTGCCAGCAGCCATGGGACAGGAGGACCTAGCAATCAGCCCCAGCATTTT. Protein product: CASSHGTGGPSNQPQHF. The chain combines TRBV5-5 with TRBJ1-5; 8 bases are a match to TRBD1. V trimming: 4 bases; J trimming: 0 bases; junction bases outside the gene matches: 9. Germline CDR1 reads SGHKS; CDR2 reads YYEKEE (reference sequence). The CDR3 is made up of 17 amino acids.

The chain joins TRBV11-2 to TRBJ2-1; 13 nucleotides agree with TRBD2. Germline CDR1 and CDR2: SGHAT and FQNNGV. With V trimmed by 5 bases and J by 2 bases, 9 bases remained unmatched. CDR3 length: 18 residues. CDR3 residues: CASSPGTSGKGTYNEQFF. CDR3 nucleotide sequence: TGTGCCAGCAGCCCTGGGACTAGCGGGAAGGGGACCTACAATGAGCAGTTCTTC.

In its sample, this clone was seen once. V and J are TRBV5-5 and TRBJ2-7; D perhaps matches TRBD1 (5 bases). V dropped 5 bases and J dropped 6 bases, with 12 bases sitting between them. CDR3 length: 12 amino acids. Germline values: CDR1 SGHKS, CDR2 YYEKEE (reference sequence). The CDR3 here is CASSGHGSEQYF. The CDR3 coding sequence is TGTGCCAGCAGTGGACATGGATCCGAGCAGTACTTC.

The chain combines TRBV29-1 with TRBJ2-1, with D perhaps TRBD2 (6 bases). Trimming cost V 4 bases and J 7 bases, with 17 bases left between them. Per germline, CDR1 SQVTM and CDR2 ANQGSEA. The CDR3 extends over 14 amino acids. CDR3 nucleotides: TGCAGCGTTGGATCGGGACTTAGGGTGAATGAGCAGTTCTTC. Translated: CSVGSGLRVNEQFF.

The V and J genes are TRBV10-3 and TRBJ2-3, with 9 nucleotides matching TRBD1. Germline V gene lookup returns CDR1 ENHRY and CDR2 SYGVKD. After removal of 10 bases from V and 6 bases from J, the junction contained 8 bases not matched to a gene. The CDR3 consists of 13 residues. CDR3 DNA sequence: TGTGCCAACCGTGACAGGGGGAGTGATACGCAGTATTTT. Translating it yields CANRDRGSDTQYF.

The chain has TRBV5-1 and TRBJ2-1; the D gene is possibly TRBD1 (5 bases). The V gene lost 4 bases and the J gene lost 9 bases, with 26 bases spanning the gap. Germline V gives CDR1 SGHRS, CDR2 YFSETQ. This CDR3 is built from 17 residues. The CDR3 protein is CASSANPTRGNDGEQFF. The CDR3 DNA reads as TGCGCCAGCAGCGCAAACCCTACAAGGGGCAACGATGGTGAGCAGTTCTTC.

This chain connects TRBV11-2 to TRBJ2-7; a weak D match, TRBD1 (5 bases). This CDR3 is 11 amino acids long. The V gene's germline CDR1 is SGHAT and CDR2 FQNNGV. Trimming left V 6 bases short and J 7 bases short, with 10 bases between. CDR3 bases: TGTGCCAGCAGTAGACAGTTAGAGCAGTACGTC. Residues: CASSRQLEQYV.

J is TRBJ2-1 and V is TRBV5-4; 9 bases match TRBD2. CDR1 SGHNT and CDR2 YYREEE come from the germline V gene (reference sequence). Trimming took 1 base from V and 7 from J; bases not matched to a gene: 3. The CDR3 has 14 amino acids. CDR3 coding DNA: TGTGCCAGCAGCTTGCCTAGCGGGGTAAATGAGCAGTTCTTC. As protein: CASSLPSGVNEQFF.

V gene TRBV2 combines with J gene TRBJ2-7, with 10 bases that match TRBD1. The CDR3 is 13 amino acids. Looked up from germline, CDR1 is SNHLY and CDR2 is FYNNEI. The junction had 5 bases not matched to a gene; V was cut back by 8 bases and J by 4 bases. The CDR3 DNA sequence: TGTGCCAGCGGGAAGGGACAGGGGTACGAGCAGTACGTC. This codes for CASGKGQGYEQYV.

The table lists this clone with many counts. The rearrangement uses TRBV28 and TRBJ1-1; D uncertain. The CDR3 extends over 16 amino acids. Trimming took off 5 bases at V and 1 base at J, with 17 bases between the two ends. CDR1 and CDR2 from the germline V gene are MDHEN and SYDVKM. The CDR3 DNA reads TGTGCCAGCAGTCCAGGCCCCCGGGGAGCGAACACTGAAGCTTTCTTT. Amino acid sequence: CASSPGPRGANTEAFF.

The J gene is TRBJ1-1, the V gene TRBV19, with D unclear. CDR1 and CDR2 (germline): LNHDA, SQIVND (reference sequence). The CDR3 has 12 amino acids. The V end lost 7 bases, the J end lost 4 bases, and 10 bases lay between the germline ends. CDR3 bases: TGTGCCAGTACTAATATTCGCACTGAAGCTTTCTTT. This sequence encodes CASTNIRTEAFF.

The chain uses TRBV6-1 and TRBJ1-1; D might be TRBD1 (6 bases). Germline V gives CDR1 MNHNS, CDR2 SASEGT. CDR3 length: 15 amino acids. V gave up 1 base and J gave up 1 base, with 10 bases separating them. This chain's CDR3 is CASSEGGQTNTEAFF. Written as DNA, the CDR3 is TGTGCCAGCAGTGAAGGAGGACAGACGAACACTGAAGCTTTCTTT.

The chain links TRBV28 to TRBJ1-1; D is possibly TRBD1 (5 bases). Germline V gene data show CDR1 as MDHEN and CDR2 as SYDVKM. Trimming stripped 9 bases from V and 4 bases from J, with 12 bases between. This CDR3 is 12 amino acids long. The CDR3 DNA reads TGTGCCAGTAAGGGGCTGGTCACTGAAGCTTTCTTT. Protein: CASKGLVTEAFF.

The DNA of the CDR3 is TGCAGCGTTGACAGGTCCAATTACAATGAGCAGTTCTTC. Translating gives CSVDRSNYNEQFF. The chain couples TRBV29-1 to TRBJ2-1; D is unclear. Trimming took off 3 bases at V and 4 bases at J, with 10 bases between the two ends. The CDR3 covers 13 residues. Per germline, CDR1 SQVTM and CDR2 ANQGSEA.

This sequence joins TRBV6-1 and TRBJ1-6; the D is unclear. Germline V gives CDR1 MNHNS, CDR2 SASEGT. V lost 2 bases to trimming and J lost 6 bases, with 17 bases between them. The CDR3 covers 17 residues. CDR3 protein: CASSEFEGLSSNSPLHF. The CDR3 bases are TGTGCCAGCAGTGAATTTGAGGGTCTTTCGTCTAATTCACCCCTCCACTTT.

This clone was seen only a few times. This chain connects TRBV7-3 to TRBJ2-3; D gene ambiguous. Trimming took off 8 bases at V and 0 bases at J, with 24 bases between the two ends. The CDR3 totals 18 residues. Germline CDR1 is SGHTA and CDR2 is FQGTGA. The CDR3 region is CASDSSFTPLSSTDTQYF. DNA for the CDR3: TGTGCCAGCGACTCCAGCTTCACCCCTCTTTCTAGCACAGATACGCAGTATTTT.

This clone appeared a few times. J is TRBJ2-1 and V is TRBV18; 9 bases are a match to TRBD2. The trim removed 0 bases at V and 4 bases at J, leaving 1 base unmatched. The length of the CDR3 is 15 residues. Germline V CDR1 and CDR2: KGHSH, LQKENI. CDR3 nucleotide sequence: TGTGCCAGCTCACCACCGGGACTAGCTTACAATGAGCAGTTCTTC. Residues: CASSPPGLAYNEQFF.

The V call is TRBV14, the J call TRBJ1-1, with 8 bases identical to TRBD1. The J segment lost 6 bases and the V segment lost 4 bases, leaving 10 bases of the junction unmatched. CDR3 length equals 15 residues. Germline V gives CDR1 SGHDN, CDR2 FVKESK. Written as DNA, the CDR3 is TGTGCCAGCAGCCCTCCCGGTGACAGGGGAGCTGAAGCTTTCTTT. Translation gives CASSPPGDRGAEAFF.

The CDR3 nucleotides read TGTGCCAGCAGTTACTCCGGACAGATACAAGAGACCCAGTACTTC. It specifies CASSYSGQIQETQYF. The genes are TRBV6-6 and TRBJ2-5, with a weak D call TRBD1 (6 bases). Germline CDR1 MNHNY, CDR2 SVGAGI (reference sequence). Trimming shortened V by 0 bases and J by 2 bases, and 10 bases separated the two germline ends. The CDR3 has 15 residues.